A single T cell receptor (beta chain) is shown here with its context. The target antigen is unknown. The sample comes from a study of T cells in Graves' hyperthyroidism and ophthalmopathy. Study outcomes and limitations: Ophthalmopathy and stable hyperthyroidism were told apart by a 13 V-J model. For ophthalmopathy, model prediction preceded onset by a median about six months.

Patients were excluded because of uncontrolled infection, other autoimmune disease, pregnancy or lactation. Diagnosis relied on clinical symptoms, serum thyroxine and TRAb, thyroid ultrasound and orbital computed tomography. Amplification of TCR beta CDR3 regions used RNA as the template. During a first-round RT-PCR of the TCR CDR3, the HTBI primer set was used. One entry per CDR3 protein results from TCRdb running MiXCR on the multiplex PCR reads. The sample lists about 570,000 distinct CDR3 sequences, roughly 46% seen once, with roughly 20% in the top ten. In germline, CDR1 is SGDLS, CDR2 YYNGEE. CDR3 length: 18 amino acids. Trimming removed 0 bases at V and 9 bases at J, with 27 bases between.

This TCR was sampled from an adult woman with Graves' disease, either hyperthyroidism or ophthalmopathy (not recorded which). This chain links TRBV9 with TRBJ2-5; D might be TRBD1 or TRBD2, each matching 7 bases. The sequenced sample consisted of peripheral blood or thyroid tissue (not recorded which). CDR3 nucleotide sequence: TGTGCCAGCAGCGTAGAAGAATTGGGGAGGGGGCGGCGGCAGCCCCAGTACTTC. This sequence encodes CASSVEELGRGRRQPQYF.